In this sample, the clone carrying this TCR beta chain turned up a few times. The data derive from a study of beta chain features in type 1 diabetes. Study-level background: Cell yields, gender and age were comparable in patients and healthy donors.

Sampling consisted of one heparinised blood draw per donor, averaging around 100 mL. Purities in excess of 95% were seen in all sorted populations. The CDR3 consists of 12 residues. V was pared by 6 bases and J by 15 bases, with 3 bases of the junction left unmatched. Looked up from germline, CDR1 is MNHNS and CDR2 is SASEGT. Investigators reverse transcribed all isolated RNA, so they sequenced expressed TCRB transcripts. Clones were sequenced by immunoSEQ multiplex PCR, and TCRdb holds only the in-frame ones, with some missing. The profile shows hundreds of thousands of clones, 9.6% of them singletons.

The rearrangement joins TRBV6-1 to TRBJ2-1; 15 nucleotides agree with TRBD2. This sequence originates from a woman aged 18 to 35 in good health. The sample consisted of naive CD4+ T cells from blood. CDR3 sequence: CASRTGLAGGFF. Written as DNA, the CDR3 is TGTGCCAGCAGAACGGGACTAGCGGGAGGGTTCTTC.